This T cell receptor (beta chain) derives from a study of radiation and T cells in renal cell carcinoma. V dropped 5 bases and J dropped 6 bases, with 19 bases sitting between them. Germline-derived CDR1 and CDR2 are LNHDA and SQIVND (reference sequence). The CDR3 sequence is 15 residues long. The method was immunoSEQ multiplex PCR; TCRdb's version includes in-frame clones alone and lacks a portion of them. Of approximately 150,000 clones listed, roughly 90% are singletons. This clone has just one count. Described time point: blood 4 weeks post-SBRT, at nephrectomy. The treatment here: 15 Gy SBRT to primary tumor, nephrectomy 4 weeks later.

The sample here was blood, taken from a patient whose treatment included radiotherapy and nephrectomy. The receptor's source is a woman in her fifties or sixties with renal cell carcinoma. This chain joins TRBV19 and TRBJ1-2; D gene ambiguous. The chain's CDR3 is CASSPSREGTNGYTF. CDR3 DNA sequence: TGTGCCAGTAGTCCCTCCCGAGAAGGAACCAATGGCTACACCTTC.